This passage covers 9 T cell receptor beta chains from one sample sequenced in a study of T cell repertoires in cytomegalovirus infection. No antigens are known for them. A single record per CDR3 protein comes from TCRdb applying MiXCR to the reads. This sample carries some 270,000 distinct CDR3 sequences, around 20% of them seen once, and the ten largest clones take roughly a fifth. The sample consisted of cultured PBMCs, taken from culture after CMV antigen stimulation. The origin of the receptors is a human donor in good health (CMV status not recorded). Some clones in this sample may be carry-over from other donors' samples.

This chain connects TRBV6-6 to TRBJ2-7; perhaps TRBD1 as D (5 bases). The CDR3 consists of 13 residues. The germline V gene has CDR1 MNHNY and CDR2 SVGAGI (reference sequence). The V gene lost 6 bases and the J gene lost 7 bases, with 16 bases spanning the gap. The CDR3 is CASRPQGAREQYV. In DNA form, the CDR3 reads TGTGCCAGCAGGCCCCAAGGGGCTCGGGAGCAGTACGTC.

The chain uses TRBV19 and TRBJ2-1, with a weak D call TRBD2 (6 bases). V shed 6 bases and J shed 0 bases, with 15 bases lying between them. The CDR3 is 16 amino acids. Germline V gene sequence: CDR1 LNHDA, CDR2 SQIVND (reference sequence). This CDR3 reads CASREGYSSSYNEQFF. The CDR3, as DNA: TGTGCCAGTAGGGAGGGATATTCTAGCTCCTACAATGAGCAGTTCTTC.

The chain joins TRBV4-1 to TRBJ2-7; D remains ambiguous. This CDR3 is built from 13 residues. CDR1 MGHRA and CDR2 YSYEKL come from the germline V gene. Trimming removed 0 bases at V and 4 bases at J, with 7 bases between. In DNA form, the CDR3 reads TGCGCCAGCAGCCAAGACGTCGGTTACGAGCAGTACGTC. Translated: CASSQDVGYEQYV.

The chain combines TRBV20-1 with TRBJ1-4; the D gene is possibly TRBD1 (6 bases). CDR1 DFQATT and CDR2 SNEGSKA come from the germline V gene (reference sequence). The V gene lost 5 bases and the J gene lost 8 bases, with 24 bases spanning the gap. The CDR3 sequence is 16 residues long. CDR3 nucleotides: TGCAGTGCTTATACGGCAAGGACAGAGGTTACGGAAAAACTGTTTTTT. It is translated as CSAYTARTEVTEKLFF.

The chain has TRBV12-3 or TRBV12-4 and TRBJ2-5, with D hard to call. The CDR3 loop spans 17 amino acids. Trimming shortened V by 3 bases and J by 4 bases, and 21 bases separated the two germline ends. The CDR3 region is CASSFPEKHLSRETQYF. CDR3 DNA: TGTGCCAGCAGTTTTCCAGAAAAACATTTGAGTCGAGAGACCCAGTACTTC.

In this sample, this clonotype turned up many times. V gene TRBV20-1 combines with J gene TRBJ2-3, with D possibly matching TRBD2 (6 bases). The CDR3 consists of 13 residues. Germline CDR1 and CDR2: DFQATT and SNEGSKA (reference sequence). The ends were cut back, 3 bases at V and 2 bases at J, with 9 bases in the middle. CDR3 DNA sequence: TGCAGTGCTAGGGGGACTTTCACAGATACGCAGTATTTT. Translated, it gives CSARGTFTDTQYF.

As concerns this clonotype: A much larger clonotype is one base distant, so this may be a read error. Likely a read error: the CDR3 ends without its conserved phenylalanine or tryptophan. V gene TRBV6-2 or TRBV6-3 combines with J gene TRBJ2-3; TRBD2 agrees at 7 bases. Germline CDR1 reads MNHEY; CDR2 reads SVGEGT. V shed 2 bases and J 6 bases; nucleotides not matched to a gene: 14. CDR3 length: 17 residues. CDR3 amino acids: CASSYGQRERLRDTQYL. CDR3 bases: TGTGCCAGCAGTTACGGCCAGCGGGAAAGGTTGAGGGATACGCAGTATTTG.

At least ten counts were recorded for this clonotype. The junction does not match germline at one end; this may be a read error. The chain combines TRBV7-2 with TRBJ2-1; D perhaps matches TRBD2 (6 bases). This CDR3 has 13 residues. Germline CDR1 SGHTA, CDR2 FQGNSA. CDR3 sequence: CASSLAGPGLKSF. The CDR3 DNA follows: TGTGCCAGCAGCTTAGCGGGCCCGGGACTGAAATCATTC.

This clonotype has more than one count but fewer than ten. The chain combines TRBV6-5 with TRBJ2-1; TRBD2 matches 8 bases. J lost 15 bases, V lost 8 bases, and 18 bases had no gene match. Germline lookup yields CDR1 MNHEY and CDR2 SVGAGI. The CDR3 covers 14 residues. The CDR3 spells CASAERETMFRGFF. DNA for the CDR3: TGTGCCAGCGCAGAGCGGGAGACCATGTTTAGAGGGTTCTTC.